The sequence of this T cell receptor beta chain was determined in a study of shared clonotypes between healthy human individuals. Study-wide findings and caveats: The expectation was that sequencing depth would affect clonotype sharing among donors. A small donor pool kept down the genetic and exposure-history diversity that was represented. Among non-shared clonotypes, generation probabilities were lower than among those shared by all four donors.

The V gene's germline CDR1 is GTSNPN and CDR2 SVGIG (reference sequence). This CDR3 is built from 15 residues. V was trimmed by 2 bases and J by 3 bases, leaving 15 bases between them. The method was immunoSEQ multiplex PCR; TCRdb's version includes in-frame clones alone and lacks a portion of them. The table includes some 2,400,000 clones, under 97% detected once. As for this clone: What it recognizes is unknown.

Into CD45RA+ naive and CD45RA-negative memory subsets, the CD4+ cells were split. Material: naive CD4+ T cells sorted from blood. Subset defined: CD45RA+ positively selected. This sequence originates from a young man in good health. The chain combines TRBV30 with TRBJ2-3, with TRBD2 as a possible D gene (5 bases). CDR3 in amino acids: CAWSPMRVRTDTQYF. CDR3 in DNA: TGTGCCTGGAGTCCTATGAGGGTCCGGACAGATACGCAGTATTTT.